These 15 T cell receptor beta chains originate from one sample sequenced in a study of blood T cell repertoires in COVID-19. The table came from immunoSEQ multiplex PCR; TCRdb's copy has only in-frame clones and leaves some out. In the table there are 250,000 to 300,000 clones, 86% of which are singletons. Sequencing used peripheral blood. Receptors were obtained from a young man with active or convalescent COVID-19.

V is TRBV6-5 and J is TRBJ2-5; D is undetermined. The V end lost 2 bases, the J end lost 2 bases, and 15 bases lay between the germline ends. CDR3 length equals 16 residues. Germline CDR1 and CDR2: MNHEY and SVGAGI. The CDR3 DNA is TGTGCCAGCAGTTACGGATTGCAGGCCATTCAAGAGACCCAGTACTTC. This sequence encodes CASSYGLQAIQETQYF.

The V gene is TRBV27, the J gene TRBJ2-3, with 9 bases matching TRBD2. Germline V gene sequence: CDR1 MNHEY, CDR2 SMNVEV (reference sequence). V lost 2 bases, J lost 3 bases, and 6 bases stayed unmatched. CDR3 length: 16 amino acids. The CDR3 bases are TGTGCCAGCAGTTTAGCGGGAGGGTTAGGTACAGATACGCAGTATTTT. Encoded protein: CASSLAGGLGTDTQYF.

This chain links TRBV13 with TRBJ1-3; D is perhaps TRBD1 (6 bases). Trimming cost V 5 bases and J 4 bases, with 12 bases left between them. CDR3 length: 14 amino acids. CDR1 and CDR2 from the germline V gene are PRHDT and FYEKMQ (reference sequence). The chain's CDR3 is CASSHSGAGNTIYF. The CDR3 region has the DNA TGTGCCAGCAGCCACTCAGGGGCCGGAAACACCATATATTTT.

This clone came up once. V usage is TRBV11-2 and J usage is TRBJ1-5, with a possible D match to TRBD1 (5 bases). The CDR3 sequence is 18 residues long. The V and J ends lost 3 bases and 0 bases respectively, with 18 bases between them. Germline V gene sequence: CDR1 SGHAT, CDR2 FQNNGV. The CDR3 nucleotides are TGTGCCAGCAGCTTCCCCCTTAAGGGGCCGGATAGCAATCAGCCCCAGCATTTT. This translates into CASSFPLKGPDSNQPQHF.

The sample holds one count of this clone. The CDR3: CAITGSGEKLFF. The CDR3 nucleotides read TGTGCCATTACAGGGTCGGGTGAAAAACTGTTTTTT. V gene TRBV6-5 combines with J gene TRBJ1-4, with D possibly matching TRBD1 (6 bases). Germline CDR1 and CDR2: MNHEY and SVGAGI. The CDR3 loop spans 12 amino acids. V lost 10 bases and J lost 7, with 13 bases in between.

The chain carries TRBV10-1 and TRBJ2-3; the match to TRBD2 covers 7 bases. V shed 3 bases, J shed 3 bases, and the junction held 9 bases outside the gene matches. The CDR3 covers 16 residues. Germline V lookup: CDR1 WNHNN, CDR2 SYGVQD (reference sequence). CDR3 bases: TGCGCCAGCAGTGAATCTAGCGGAAAGGGTACAGATACGCAGTATTTT. Protein product: CASSESSGKGTDTQYF.

This chain connects TRBV7-6 to TRBJ1-3; D is unclear. CDR3 size: 18 residues. The ends were cut back, 4 bases at V and 0 bases at J, with 19 bases in the middle. Germline V gene lookup returns CDR1 SGHVS and CDR2 FNYEAQ. The CDR3 sequence: CASSSFSRERNSGNTIYF. The CDR3 DNA is TGTGCCAGCAGCTCATTCTCCCGAGAGAGAAACTCTGGAAACACCATATATTTT.

V gene TRBV25-1 combines with J gene TRBJ1-1, with D hard to call. The germline gives CDR1 MGHDK, CDR2 SYGVNS. V lost 8 bases, J lost 1 base, and 14 bases lay in between. The CDR3 is 14 amino acids. As DNA, the CDR3 is TGTGCCAGCGACCGTGGAGGTTCGAACACTGAAGCTTTCTTT. It specifies CASDRGGSNTEAFF.

The J gene is TRBJ1-2, the V gene TRBV9, with TRBD1 as a possible D gene (5 bases). Trimming cost V 2 bases and J 6 bases, with 11 bases left between them. Germline assignment: CDR1 SGDLS and CDR2 YYNGEE. This CDR3 comprises 13 residues. CDR3 amino acids: CASSVGRGNGYTF. Here the CDR3 DNA reads TGTGCCAGCAGCGTCGGACGGGGGAATGGCTACACCTTC.

The chain links TRBV4-3 to TRBJ1-1; TRBD1 is a possible D gene (5 bases). CDR1 and CDR2 (germline): LGHNA, YSLEER. The CDR3 covers 16 residues. The V end lost 1 base, the J end lost 2 bases, and 14 bases lay between the germline ends. CDR3 coding DNA: TGCGCCAGCAGCCAAGCTCCGCAGGGAGGAAACACTGAAGCTTTCTTT. Amino acid sequence: CASSQAPQGGNTEAFF.

This chain joins TRBV4-1 and TRBJ2-1; D remains ambiguous. Germline V lookup: CDR1 MGHRA, CDR2 YSYEKL. The CDR3 has 18 amino acids. V was pared by 0 bases and J by 6 bases, with 21 bases between. The DNA for the CDR3 is TGCGCCAGCAGCCAAGATCTCAGTTTGGCCGAAGTTCCCAATGAGCAGTTCTTC. Its protein product is CASSQDLSLAEVPNEQFF.

V is TRBV7-9 and J is TRBJ1-1, with 9 bases aligning to TRBD1. The CDR3 is 18 amino acids. Germline assignment: CDR1 SEHNR and CDR2 FQNEAQ (reference sequence). The V and J ends lost 5 bases and 9 bases, in that order; junction bases with no gene match: 22. Here the CDR3 reads CASSQNAGTGRTTSKAFF. The CDR3 bases are TGTGCCAGCAGCCAGAACGCCGGGACAGGGCGTACTACCTCGAAAGCTTTCTTT.

The CDR3 nucleotides are TGTGCCACCACGGACAGGGATAATGAAAAACTGTTTTTT. Protein product: CATTDRDNEKLFF. V usage is TRBV21-1 and J usage is TRBJ1-4; the table calls TRBD1, which could not be checked here. TRBV21-1 is a pseudogene. The CDR3 length is 13 residues.

This clone was picked up a small number of times. This sequence joins TRBV9 and TRBJ1-2; no definite D call. Trimming removed 0 bases from V and 6 bases from J, with 9 bases in between. The CDR3 contains 13 residues. Germline V gene sequence: CDR1 SGDLS, CDR2 YYNGEE. This chain's CDR3 is CASSVAQEDGYTF. In DNA, the CDR3 is TGTGCCAGCAGCGTAGCTCAGGAGGATGGCTACACCTTC.

This chain links TRBV28 with TRBJ2-1, with D maybe TRBD1 (6 bases). The CDR3 runs to 13 residues. CDR1 MDHEN and CDR2 SYDVKM come from the germline V gene. Trimming stripped 9 bases from V and 2 bases from J, with 11 bases between. The CDR3 loop is CASFRQAYNEQFF. The CDR3 DNA sequence: TGTGCCAGTTTTCGACAGGCCTACAATGAGCAGTTCTTC. Complete variable domain (other parts from reference TRBV28 and TRBJ2-1): DVKVTQSSRYLVKRTGEKVFLECVQDMDHENMFWYRQDPGLGLRLIYFSYDVKMKEKGDIPEGYSVSREKKERFSLILESASTNQTSMYLCASFRQAYNEQFFGPGTRLTVL.